Each of the 14 T cell receptor beta chains below was sequenced from the same sample in a study of early T cells in non-severe SARS-CoV-2 infection. TCRdb itself ran the 5' RACE reads through MiXCR, one entry per CDR3 protein. The sample gives more than 95,000 distinct CDR3 sequences, 15% to 20% of which show up once; 1.3% is in the top ten. Sequenced sample: whole blood. Receptors were obtained from an adult who was a healthcare worker with PCR-confirmed SARS-CoV-2 infection or an uninfected control (not recorded which).

The rearrangement joins TRBV28 to TRBJ2-7, with 8 nucleotides matching TRBD1. Germline loops: CDR1 MDHEN, CDR2 SYDVKM. The V and J ends lost 6 bases and 3 bases, in that order; junction bases with no gene match: 10. The CDR3 is 15 residues long. In DNA, the CDR3 is TGTGCCAGCAGCACTCCCCGACAGGGGAGCTACGAGCAGTACTTC. Translating it yields CASSTPRQGSYEQYF.

This clonotype was seen more than once but under ten times. The chain links TRBV28 to TRBJ2-3; D perhaps matches TRBD2 (6 bases). The germline CDR1 and CDR2 sequences are MDHEN and SYDVKM. Trimming left V 4 bases short and J 4 bases short, with 15 bases between. The CDR3 loop spans 15 amino acids. In DNA, the CDR3 is TGTGCCAGCAGTTCCACGGGAGTGGGCCCAGATACGCAGTATTTT. It is translated as CASSSTGVGPDTQYF. The whole variable domain, filled in from reference TRBV28 and TRBJ2-3, reads DVKVTQSSRYLVKRTGEKVFLECVQDMDHENMFWYRQDPGLGLRLIYFSYDVKMKEKGDIPEGYSVSREKKERFSLILESASTNQTSMYLCASSSTGVGPDTQYFGPGTRLTVL.

As to this clonotype: One base away lies a much larger clone, so this may be a sequencing read error. The gene calls are TRBV18 and TRBJ2-7, with 10 bases aligning to TRBD1. The V gene end was trimmed by 0 bases and the J gene end by 0 bases; junction bases not matched to a gene: 2. The CDR3 runs to 16 residues. CDR1 is KGHSH, CDR2 LQKENI, per germline. The CDR3: CASSPPTGGLSYEQYF. The DNA of the CDR3 is TGTGCCAGCTCACCACCGACAGGGGGCCTCTCCTACGAGCAGTACTTC.

The gene calls are TRBV14 and TRBJ2-3; D perhaps matches TRBD2 (5 bases). This CDR3 spans 16 amino acids. The V gene lost 4 bases and the J gene lost 3 bases, with 17 bases spanning the gap. CDR1 is SGHDN, CDR2 FVKESK, per germline. The CDR3 DNA reads as TGTGCCAGCAGCCCCTGGAGGAGTGGATCGACAGATACGCAGTATTTT. Translated: CASSPWRSGSTDTQYF.

This clonotype appeared a few times. This sequence joins TRBV20-1 and TRBJ2-7; 9 nucleotides match TRBD1. V lost 6 bases, J lost 7 bases, and 10 bases stayed unmatched. Germline values: CDR1 DFQATT, CDR2 SNEGSKA (reference sequence). The CDR3 sequence is 13 residues long. In nucleotides, the CDR3 is TGCAGTGCGGAGCGGGACAGGGATTCTGAGCAGTACTTC. It translates to CSAERDRDSEQYF.

The rearrangement links TRBV4-3 to TRBJ2-1; D unresolved. The CDR3 is 15 amino acids. V lost 0 bases and J 5 bases, leaving 11 bases between the germline ends. In germline, CDR1 is LGHNA, CDR2 YSLEER. This chain's CDR3 is CASSQEGRLDNEQFF. The CDR3 DNA reads as TGCGCCAGCAGCCAAGAGGGTCGGCTCGACAATGAGCAGTTCTTC.

A few counts support this clonotype. The rearrangement uses TRBV11-2 and TRBJ2-1; the D gene is possibly TRBD2 (5 bases). Trimming pared 5 bases from V and 15 bases from J, leaving 17 bases between. Germline loops: CDR1 SGHAT, CDR2 FQNNGV. This CDR3 has 12 residues. CDR3 DNA: TGTGCCAGCAGCCCCCGGGATCAACGGCCGTTCTTC. Translation: CASSPRDQRPFF.

The chain couples TRBV12-3 or TRBV12-4 to TRBJ2-1; TRBD2 might be the D (6 bases). Trimming cost V 8 bases and J 3 bases, with 14 bases left between them. This CDR3 is built from 14 residues. This chain's CDR3 is CASSIGGDYNEQFF. The DNA of the CDR3 is TGTGCCAGCTCCATCGGGGGAGACTACAATGAGCAGTTCTTC.

This clonotype was seen only a few times. The chain couples TRBV12-5 to TRBJ1-3; D not resolved. CDR1 is LGHNT, CDR2 FRNRAP, per germline. The CDR3 loop spans 15 amino acids. Trimming removed 4 bases from V and 0 bases from J, with 10 bases in between. The CDR3 loop is CASGYLGLSGNTIYF. The DNA of the CDR3 is TGTGCTAGTGGTTACCTAGGTCTCTCTGGAAACACCATATATTTT.

The chain joins TRBV28 to TRBJ2-7; TRBD2 matches at 8 bases. J gave up 3 bases and V 6 bases, and 7 bases lay outside the gene matches. The CDR3 extends over 14 amino acids. Per germline, CDR1 MDHEN and CDR2 SYDVKM. DNA for the CDR3: TGTGCCAGCAGCGGTCGGAGCGGGGGCTACGAGCAGTACTTC. Translation gives CASSGRSGGYEQYF.

The genes are TRBV6-2 or TRBV6-3 and TRBJ2-1, with TRBD2 identical over 13 bases. The CDR3 totals 15 residues. With 5 bases clipped from V and 6 bases from J, the junction kept 4 bases outside the gene matches. Per germline, CDR1 MNHEY and CDR2 SVGEGT. The CDR3 region is CASSLRLAGGNEQFF. The CDR3 nucleotides read TGTGCCAGCAGTCTACGACTAGCGGGAGGCAATGAGCAGTTCTTC.

V is TRBV18 and J is TRBJ2-1; tentative D call: TRBD2 (6 bases). V was clipped by 6 bases and J by 9 bases, with 15 bases between them. The CDR3 has 13 residues. The germline gives CDR1 KGHSH, CDR2 LQKENI. The CDR3, as DNA: TGTGCCAGCTCGTCAGACTCCGGGGGTGAGCAGTTCTTC. It specifies CASSSDSGGEQFF.

This chain uses TRBV7-9 with TRBJ1-1; 8 bases are a match to TRBD1. Per the germline V gene, CDR1 is SEHNR and CDR2 is FQNEAQ (reference sequence). J gave up 6 bases and V 3 bases, and 6 bases lay outside the gene matches. The CDR3 sequence is 14 residues long. In DNA form, the CDR3 reads TGTGCCAGCAGCTTTGCGGACAGGGTGCCTGAAGCTTTCTTT. It is translated as CASSFADRVPEAFF.

This clonotype turned up a few times. The V and J genes are TRBV28 and TRBJ2-2, with D perhaps matching TRBD1 (6 bases). This CDR3 has 14 residues. Germline V CDR1 and CDR2: MDHEN, SYDVKM. The V gene lost 6 bases and the J gene lost 4 bases, with 12 bases spanning the gap. The CDR3 DNA follows: TGTGCCAGCAGCAGGGGCGCCGTCACCGGGGAGCTGTTTTTT. Protein: CASSRGAVTGELFF.